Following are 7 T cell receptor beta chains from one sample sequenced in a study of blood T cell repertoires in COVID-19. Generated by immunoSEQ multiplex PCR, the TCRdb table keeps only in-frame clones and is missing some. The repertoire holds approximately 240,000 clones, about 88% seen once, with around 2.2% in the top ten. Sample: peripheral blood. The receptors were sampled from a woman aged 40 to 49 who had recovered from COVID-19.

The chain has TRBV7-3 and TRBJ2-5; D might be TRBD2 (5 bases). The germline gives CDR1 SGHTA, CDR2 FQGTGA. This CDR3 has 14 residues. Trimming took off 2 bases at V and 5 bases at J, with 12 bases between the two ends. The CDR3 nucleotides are TGTGCCAGCAGCTTATGGGCGGGCGGGGAGACCCAGTACTTC. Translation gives CASSLWAGGETQYF.

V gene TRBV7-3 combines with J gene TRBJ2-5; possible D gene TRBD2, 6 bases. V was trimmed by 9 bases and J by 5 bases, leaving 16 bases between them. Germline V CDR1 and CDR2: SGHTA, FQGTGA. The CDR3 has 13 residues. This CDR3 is CASCAGPGETQYF. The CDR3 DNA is TGTGCCAGTTGTGCGGGGCCCGGGGAGACCCAGTACTTC.

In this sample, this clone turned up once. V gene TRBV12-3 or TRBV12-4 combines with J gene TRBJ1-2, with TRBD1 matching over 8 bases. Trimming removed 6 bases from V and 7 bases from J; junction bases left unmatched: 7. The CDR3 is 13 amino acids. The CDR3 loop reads CASRTTGDSGYTF. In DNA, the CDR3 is TGTGCCAGCAGAACGACAGGGGACTCTGGCTACACCTTC.

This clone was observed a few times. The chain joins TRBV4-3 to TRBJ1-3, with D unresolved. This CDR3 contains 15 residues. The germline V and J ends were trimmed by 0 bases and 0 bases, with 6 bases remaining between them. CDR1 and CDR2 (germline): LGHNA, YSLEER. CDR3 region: CASSQDTASGNTIYF. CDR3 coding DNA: TGCGCCAGCAGCCAAGATACAGCCTCTGGAAACACCATATATTTT.

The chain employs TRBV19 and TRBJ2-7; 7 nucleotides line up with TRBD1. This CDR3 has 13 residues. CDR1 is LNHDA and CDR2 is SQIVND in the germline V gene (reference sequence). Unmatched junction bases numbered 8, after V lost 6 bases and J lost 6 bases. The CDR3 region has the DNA TGTGCCAGTAGCCCTACAGGGGCCTCCGAGCAGTACTTC. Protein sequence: CASSPTGASEQYF.

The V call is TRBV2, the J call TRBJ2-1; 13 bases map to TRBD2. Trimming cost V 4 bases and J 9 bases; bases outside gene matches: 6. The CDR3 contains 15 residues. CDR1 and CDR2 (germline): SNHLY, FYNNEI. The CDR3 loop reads CASSGTSGRYGEQFF. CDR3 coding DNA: TGTGCCAGCAGTGGGACTAGCGGGAGATACGGTGAGCAGTTCTTC.

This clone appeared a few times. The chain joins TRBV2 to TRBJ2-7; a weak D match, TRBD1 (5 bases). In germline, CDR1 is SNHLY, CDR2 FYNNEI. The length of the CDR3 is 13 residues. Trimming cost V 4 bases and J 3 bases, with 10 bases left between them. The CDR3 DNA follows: TGTGCCAGCAGTGTAACAGGCCGCTACGAGCAGTACTTC. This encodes CASSVTGRYEQYF.